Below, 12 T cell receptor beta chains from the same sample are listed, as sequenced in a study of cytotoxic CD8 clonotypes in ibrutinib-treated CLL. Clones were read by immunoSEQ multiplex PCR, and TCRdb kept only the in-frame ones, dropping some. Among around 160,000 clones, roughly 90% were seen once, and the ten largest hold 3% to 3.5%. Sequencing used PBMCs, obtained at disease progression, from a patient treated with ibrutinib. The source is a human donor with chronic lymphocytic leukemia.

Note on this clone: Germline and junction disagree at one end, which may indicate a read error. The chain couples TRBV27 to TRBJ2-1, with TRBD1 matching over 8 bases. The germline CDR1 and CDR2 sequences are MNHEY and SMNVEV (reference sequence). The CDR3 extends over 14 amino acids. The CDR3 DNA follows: TGTGCCAGCAGTTCAGGGGGCATCTACGATGAGCAGTTCTTC. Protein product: CASSSGGIYDEQFF.

CDR3: CASSLVSARSGNTIYF. The CDR3, as DNA: TGCGCCAGCAGCTTGGTATCTGCCCGCTCTGGAAACACCATATATTTT. The rearrangement uses TRBV5-1 and TRBJ1-3; D unresolved. The CDR3 is 16 amino acids. Germline loops: CDR1 SGHRS, CDR2 YFSETQ. The germline V and J ends were trimmed by 0 bases and 0 bases, with 10 bases remaining between them.

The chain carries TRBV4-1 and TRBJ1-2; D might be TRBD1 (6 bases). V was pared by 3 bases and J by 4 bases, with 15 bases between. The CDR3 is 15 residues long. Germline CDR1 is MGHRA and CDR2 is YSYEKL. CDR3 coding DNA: TGCGCCAGCAGCCAGGCGTCTGGGGGCGGCTATGGCTACACCTTC. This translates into CASSQASGGGYGYTF.

The CDR3 here is CASSLVTAGELFF. The CDR3 DNA reads as TGCGCCAGCAGCTTGGTAACGGCCGGGGAGCTGTTTTTT. The J gene is TRBJ2-2, the V gene TRBV5-1; D unclear. The germline gives CDR1 SGHRS, CDR2 YFSETQ. The CDR3 contains 13 residues. Trimming pared 0 bases from V and 6 bases from J, leaving 6 bases between.

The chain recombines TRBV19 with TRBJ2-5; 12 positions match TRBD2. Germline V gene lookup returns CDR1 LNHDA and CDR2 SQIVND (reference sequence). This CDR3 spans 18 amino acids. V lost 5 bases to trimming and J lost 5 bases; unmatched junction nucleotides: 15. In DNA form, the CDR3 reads TGTGCCAGTAGTCCGCGGACTAGCGGGGCCCCCTCTTCCGAGACCCAGTACTTC. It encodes CASSPRTSGAPSSETQYF.

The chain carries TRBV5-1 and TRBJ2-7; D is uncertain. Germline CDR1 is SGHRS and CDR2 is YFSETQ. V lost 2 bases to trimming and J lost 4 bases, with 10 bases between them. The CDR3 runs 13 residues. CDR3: CASSFEPSYEQYF. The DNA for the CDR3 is TGCGCCAGCAGCTTCGAGCCTAGTTACGAGCAGTACTTC.

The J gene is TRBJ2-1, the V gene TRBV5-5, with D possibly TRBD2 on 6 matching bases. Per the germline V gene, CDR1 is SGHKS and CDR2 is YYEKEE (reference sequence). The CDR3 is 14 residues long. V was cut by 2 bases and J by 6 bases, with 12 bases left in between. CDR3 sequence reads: CASSFGAGSNEQFF. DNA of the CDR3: TGTGCCAGCAGCTTCGGCGCGGGATCCAATGAGCAGTTCTTC.

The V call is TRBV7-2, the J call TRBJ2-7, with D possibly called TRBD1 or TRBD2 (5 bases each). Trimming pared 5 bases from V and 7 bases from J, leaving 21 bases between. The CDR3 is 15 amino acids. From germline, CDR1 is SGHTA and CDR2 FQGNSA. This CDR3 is CASSTILRGTGEQYF. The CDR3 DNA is TGTGCCAGCAGCACTATCCTGAGGGGCACAGGAGAGCAGTACTTC.

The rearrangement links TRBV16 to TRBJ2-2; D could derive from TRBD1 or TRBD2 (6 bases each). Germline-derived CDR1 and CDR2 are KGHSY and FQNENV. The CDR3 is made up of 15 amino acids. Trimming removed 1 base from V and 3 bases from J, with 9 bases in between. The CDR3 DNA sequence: TGTGCCAGCAGCCAATGGGGGGCTGACACCGGGGAGCTGTTTTTT. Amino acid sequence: CASSQWGADTGELFF.

This CDR3 reads CASSLKGGPTDTQYF. DNA of the CDR3: TGCGCCAGCAGCTTGAAGGGGGGCCCCACAGATACGCAGTATTTT. This chain joins TRBV5-1 and TRBJ2-3; the D gene could be TRBD1 or TRBD2 (6 bases each). The CDR3 has 15 residues. The V and J ends lost 1 base and 2 bases respectively, with 11 bases between them. CDR1 is SGHRS, CDR2 YFSETQ, per germline. The full variable domain, rest sourced from reference TRBV5-1 and TRBJ2-3, is KAGVTQTPRYLIKTRGQQVTLSCSPISGHRSVSWYQQTPGQGLQFLFEYFSETQRNKGNFPGRFSGRQFSNSRSEMNVSTLELGDSALYLCASSLKGGPTDTQYFGPGTRLTVL.

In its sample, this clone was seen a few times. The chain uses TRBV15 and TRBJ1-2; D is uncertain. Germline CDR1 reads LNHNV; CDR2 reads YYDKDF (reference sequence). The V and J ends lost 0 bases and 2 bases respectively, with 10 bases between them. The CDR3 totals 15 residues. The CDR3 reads CATSRDLDKNYGYTF. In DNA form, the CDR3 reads TGTGCCACCAGCAGAGATCTCGACAAGAACTATGGCTACACCTTC.

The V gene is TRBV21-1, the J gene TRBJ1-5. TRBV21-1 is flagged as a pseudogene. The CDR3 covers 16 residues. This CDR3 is CASSKGDGGKGQPQHF. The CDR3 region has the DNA TGTGCCAGCAGCAAAGGTGATGGGGGTAAAGGGCAGCCCCAGCATTTT.